The 7 T cell receptor beta chains presented below share a single source sample, sequenced in a study of cytomegalovirus exposure and HLA in healthy donors. Both 60 Vbeta primers and 13 Jbeta primers went into the PCR. Profiling relied on immunoSEQ multiplex PCR, and the TCRdb table lists in-frame clones only, not all of them. This sample has roughly 150,000 clones, with roughly 67% found just once. Sequencing was performed on PBMCs. The receptor set was obtained from a woman between 18 and 29 years old in good health and CMV-seropositive.

CDR3 coding DNA: TGCGCCAGCAGCTTGCCTAGGGCGGGGGGCCCGCCCACAGATACGCAGTATTTT. It codes for CASSLPRAGGPPTDTQYF. The chain combines TRBV5-1 with TRBJ2-3; 8 positions match TRBD2. CDR1 is SGHRS and CDR2 is YFSETQ in the germline V gene. Unmatched junction bases numbered 12, after V lost 1 base and J lost 2 bases. The CDR3 contains 18 residues.

The chain couples TRBV10-3 to TRBJ1-2; D remains unclear. The V gene lost 3 bases and the J gene lost 7 bases, with 15 bases spanning the gap. The germline V gene has CDR1 ENHRY and CDR2 SYGVKD. CDR3 length: 14 residues. The CDR3 is CAISDRGAVSGYTF. The CDR3 nucleotides are TGTGCCATCAGTGACCGGGGTGCCGTAAGTGGCTACACCTTC.

The V gene is TRBV5-1, the J gene TRBJ2-1; 9 positions agree with TRBD2. With V trimmed by 0 bases and J by 4 bases, 8 bases remained unmatched. The V gene's germline CDR1 is SGHRS and CDR2 YFSETQ. This CDR3 has 17 amino acids. The CDR3 region is CASSLVLAGGDYNEQFF. CDR3 DNA: TGCGCCAGCAGCTTGGTCTTGGCGGGGGGGGATTACAATGAGCAGTTCTTC.

The J gene is TRBJ1-2, the V gene TRBV5-1; D unresolved. The ends were cut back, 0 bases at V and 5 bases at J, with 14 bases in the middle. Germline V lookup: CDR1 SGHRS, CDR2 YFSETQ. This CDR3 has 15 amino acids. The CDR3 spells CASSLAAASGYGYTF. The CDR3 nucleotides are TGCGCCAGCAGCTTGGCTGCAGCCTCGGGATATGGCTACACCTTC.

The chain couples TRBV19 to TRBJ2-3; D is possibly TRBD1 (5 bases). Germline V CDR1 and CDR2: LNHDA, SQIVND (reference sequence). CDR3 length equals 15 residues. The V end was cut by 5 bases, the J end by 5 bases, with 17 bases between. The CDR3 here is CASSPLTITGDTQYF. The CDR3 bases are TGTGCCAGTAGTCCATTGACAATCACAGGAGATACGCAGTATTTT.

There are a few counts of this clone. The rearrangement links TRBV7-2 to TRBJ2-4; D remains unclear. The CDR3 is 16 residues long. V lost 1 base, J lost 3 bases, and 13 bases lay in between. Germline CDR1 and CDR2: SGHTA and FQGNSA. CDR3 in DNA: TGTGCCAGCAGCTTAGTGTCTACTTTCGGCAAAAACATTCAGTACTTC. This codes for CASSLVSTFGKNIQYF.

The CDR3 nucleotides read TGTGCCAGCAGCTGGTTGGCCGTTGGGTTTTTT. This codes for CASSWLAVGFF. The V and J genes are TRBV21-1 and TRBJ1-4; TRBD1 is taken as the D call from the table, unchecked against the DNA. TRBV21-1 is a listed pseudogene. There are 11 residues in the CDR3.